The 20 T cell receptor beta chains below all came from one sample that was sequenced in a study of T cells after yellow fever vaccination. One entry per CDR3 protein, called by TCRdb with MiXCR from the 5' RACE reads. This table has about 320,000 distinct CDR3 sequences, approximately 4.3% appearing once. The sample was PBMCs, taken 15 days after the yellow fever booster vaccination. These receptors were taken from a man in his late teens or twenties who received the YFV17D yellow fever vaccine.

This clonotype was detected ten times or more. The rearrangement links TRBV12-3 or TRBV12-4 to TRBJ1-1; TRBD1 is a possible D gene (5 bases). V was cut by 4 bases and J by 6 bases, with 12 bases left in between. This CDR3 contains 13 residues. CDR3 coding DNA: TGTGCCAGCAGTTCTGGGGACTTGCCTGAAGCTTTCTTT. It encodes CASSSGDLPEAFF.

The chain uses TRBV20-1 and TRBJ1-2; TRBD1 matches 8 bases. With V trimmed by 4 bases and J by 3 bases, 13 bases remained unmatched. The CDR3 consists of 16 residues. Germline V gene sequence: CDR1 DFQATT, CDR2 SNEGSKA (reference sequence). The CDR3 DNA reads as TGCAGTGCTAAACCTCGGGACAGGAGGCTGCACTATGGCTACACCTTC. It translates to CSAKPRDRRLHYGYTF.

There are many counts of this clonotype. The chain recombines TRBV7-8 with TRBJ1-1; no clear D. The V end lost 5 bases, the J end lost 1 base, and 8 bases lay between the germline ends. CDR1 is SGHVS and CDR2 is FQNEAQ in the germline V gene. The CDR3 loop spans 13 amino acids. The CDR3 DNA follows: TGTGCCAGCAGCCGACTCGAGAACACTGAAGCTTTCTTT. Amino acids: CASSRLENTEAFF.

This clonotype was counted at least ten times. J is TRBJ2-1 and V is TRBV24-1; the D is unclear. CDR1 and CDR2 (germline): KGHDR, SFDVKD. CDR3 length equals 13 residues. Between the trimmed V and J ends, which lost 3 bases and 9 bases, there was a span of 11 bases. The CDR3 DNA reads as TGTGCCACCAGTGATCCGGGTCCATCTGAGCAGTTCTTC. As protein: CATSDPGPSEQFF.

This clonotype was counted between two and nine times. The chain carries TRBV5-5 and TRBJ2-2; D ambiguous. Looked up from germline, CDR1 is SGHKS and CDR2 is YYEKEE (reference sequence). CDR3 length: 15 residues. The V gene lost 5 bases and the J gene lost 0 bases, with 11 bases spanning the gap. For the CDR3, the DNA is TGTGCCAGCAGATTTGGAAGGGCGAACACCGGGGAGCTGTTTTTT. Translated: CASRFGRANTGELFF.

The chain employs TRBV18 and TRBJ2-3, with 10 positions matching TRBD2. The CDR3 runs 16 residues. CDR1 KGHSH and CDR2 LQKENI come from the germline V gene. The junction had 9 bases not matched to a gene; V was cut back by 2 bases and J by 7 bases. This CDR3 reads CASSPRASGGRYTQYF. CDR3 bases: TGTGCCAGCTCACCAAGGGCTAGCGGGGGTCGGTATACGCAGTATTTT.

This clonotype was seen more than once but under ten times. V and J are TRBV2 and TRBJ1-5; D remains unclear. This CDR3 is 21 amino acids long. Germline CDR1 is SNHLY and CDR2 is FYNNEI. The germline V and J ends were trimmed by 5 bases and 0 bases, with 29 bases remaining between them. The CDR3 region has the DNA TGTGCCAGCAGTACGGGAGCGGGCCGAGGGCACCCAGTTTATAGCAATCAGCCCCAGCATTTT. It yields the protein CASSTGAGRGHPVYSNQPQHF.

This clonotype has a count of ten or more. The chain uses TRBV7-2 and TRBJ2-1; possibly TRBD2 for D (7 bases). V shed 2 bases and J shed 8 bases, with 16 bases lying between them. Germline V gene sequence: CDR1 SGHTA, CDR2 FQGNSA. CDR3 size: 15 residues. The CDR3: CASSLRGGVAYEQFF. The CDR3 DNA reads as TGTGCCAGCAGCTTAAGGGGGGGTGTAGCCTATGAGCAGTTCTTC. The full variable domain, rest sourced from reference TRBV7-2 and TRBJ2-1, is GAGVSQSPSNKVTEKGKDVELRCDPISGHTALYWYRQSLGQGLEFLIYFQGNSAPDKSGLPSDRFSAERTGGSVSTLTIQRTQQEDSAVYLCASSLRGGVAYEQFFGPGTRLTVL.

This clonotype was counted ten times or more. The chain recombines TRBV7-9 with TRBJ1-1; D gene unclear. The germline V gene encodes CDR1 SEHNR and CDR2 FQNEAQ (reference sequence). Trimming stripped 4 bases from V and 1 base from J, with 7 bases between. The CDR3 has 13 residues. The CDR3 spells CASSSEPNTEAFF. DNA of the CDR3: TGTGCCAGCAGCTCCGAACCGAACACTGAAGCTTTCTTT.

The sample holds a few counts of this clonotype. The V call is TRBV6-5, the J call TRBJ2-3; possible D gene TRBD2, 6 bases. The germline gives CDR1 MNHEY, CDR2 SVGAGI. V lost 6 bases and J lost 2, with 9 bases in between. The CDR3 sequence is 13 residues long. CDR3: CASSRELTDTQYF. Here the CDR3 DNA reads TGTGCCAGCAGCCGGGAGCTCACAGATACGCAGTATTTT.

This clonotype was counted ten times or more. The chain employs TRBV5-1 and TRBJ1-3; the D gene is possibly TRBD1 (5 bases). Trimming took 1 base from V and 0 from J, leaving 17 bases between them. The CDR3 totals 18 residues. Germline V CDR1 and CDR2: SGHRS, YFSETQ. CDR3 sequence: CASSLTRGGRSSGNTIYF. CDR3 nucleotides: TGCGCCAGCAGCTTGACTCGGGGGGGTCGGAGCTCTGGAAACACCATATATTTT.

This clonotype was seen ten or more times. The gene calls are TRBV5-1 and TRBJ2-7; D is possibly TRBD1 (5 bases). Trimming took 2 bases from V and 3 from J, leaving 9 bases between them. The CDR3 spans 13 residues. Germline CDR1 and CDR2: SGHRS and YFSETQ. CDR3 nucleotides: TGCGCCAGCAGCTTTCTCGACAGCTACGAGCAGTACGTC. It translates to CASSFLDSYEQYV.

This clonotype has ten or more counts. The rearrangement joins TRBV7-2 to TRBJ2-5; 12 nucleotides align to TRBD1. CDR3 length equals 19 residues. V was clipped by 6 bases and J by 3 bases; unmatched bases: 17. Germline CDR1 reads SGHTA; CDR2 reads FQGNSA. Here the CDR3 DNA reads TGTGCCAGCAGAACCCGGGACAGGGGGCGGTTCGTTGCTGAAGAGACCCAGTACTTC. It codes for CASRTRDRGRFVAEETQYF.

This clonotype was counted many times. V is TRBV6-2 or TRBV6-3 and J is TRBJ2-7; D not resolved. Germline assignment: CDR1 MNHEY and CDR2 SVGEGT. The ends were cut back, 2 bases at V and 3 bases at J, with 11 bases in the middle. The CDR3 has 14 residues. CDR3 amino acids: CASSYPLLDYEQYV. The CDR3 DNA sequence: TGTGCCAGCAGTTACCCCCTTTTGGACTACGAGCAGTACGTC.

This clonotype has ten or more counts. The chain recombines TRBV10-3 with TRBJ2-7, with D perhaps TRBD1 (5 bases). The germline V gene encodes CDR1 ENHRY and CDR2 SYGVKD. Trimming removed 4 bases from V and 5 bases from J, with 21 bases in between. This CDR3 spans 16 amino acids. The CDR3 loop is CAISAIATGLGDEQYV. The CDR3 coding sequence is TGTGCCATCAGTGCGATAGCAACAGGTCTAGGCGACGAGCAGTACGTC.

This clonotype has a count of ten or more. J is TRBJ2-3 and V is TRBV7-2; TRBD2 matches at 7 bases. The CDR3 spans 17 residues. Trimming took 1 base from V and 0 from J; bases not matched to a gene: 7. Germline CDR1 SGHTA, CDR2 FQGNSA. CDR3 in DNA: TGTGCCAGCAGCTTAGTCGGGCTAGCGGTTAGCACAGATACGCAGTATTTT. Its translation: CASSLVGLAVSTDTQYF.

This clonotype was observed many times. The genes are TRBV4-3 and TRBJ1-3; D remains unclear. Trimming stripped 0 bases from V and 4 bases from J, with 4 bases between. The CDR3 is 13 amino acids. Looked up from germline, CDR1 is LGHNA and CDR2 is YSLEER. The CDR3 protein is CASSQEGGNTIYF. CDR3 sequence (DNA): TGCGCCAGCAGCCAAGAGGGAGGAAACACCATATATTTT.

This clonotype has more than one count but fewer than ten. The V and J genes are TRBV18 and TRBJ2-5; TRBD2 matches at 7 bases. J was trimmed by 5 bases and V by 5 bases; bases with no gene match: 2. CDR1 and CDR2 (germline): KGHSH, LQKENI. CDR3 length: 12 residues. The CDR3 DNA sequence: TGTGCCAGCTCAAATAGCGGGGAGACCCAGTACTTC. Protein product: CASSNSGETQYF.

A few counts support this clonotype. The rearrangement links TRBV5-6 to TRBJ1-2; D uncertain. V shed 4 bases and J shed 2 bases, with 12 bases lying between them. CDR3 size: 14 residues. From germline, CDR1 is SGHDT and CDR2 YYEEEE. The CDR3 here is CASSPRRGNYGYTF. CDR3 DNA sequence: TGTGCCAGCAGCCCACGGCGGGGAAACTATGGCTACACCTTC.

The table lists this clonotype with many counts. V gene TRBV12-3 or TRBV12-4 combines with J gene TRBJ2-5; 7 bases map to TRBD1. The CDR3 extends over 14 amino acids. The ends lost 5 bases at V and 5 bases at J; junction bases unmatched: 8. DNA of the CDR3: TGTGCCAGCAGTCATACAGGGGCTAAGGAGACCCAGTACTTC. Encoded protein: CASSHTGAKETQYF.